These 5 T cell receptor beta chains were all obtained from the same sample, sequenced in a study of molecular identifiers for immune sequencing clone quantification. Via MiXCR, TCRdb re-called the PCR reads, giving one row per CDR3 protein. The data hold 490,000 or so distinct CDR3 sequences, with about a quarter observed a single time. The sample comprised naive CD8+ T cells from blood, with Jurkat cell RNA spiked in. Subset here: FACS-sorted CD8+CD4-CCR7+CD45RA+ naive T cells. These TCRs come from a human donor in good health. Some libraries in this study had Jurkat cell RNA spiked in.

The chain combines TRBV19 with TRBJ2-2; the D is unclear. Per the germline V gene, CDR1 is LNHDA and CDR2 is SQIVND (reference sequence). The CDR3 is made up of 12 amino acids. With 4 bases removed from V and 7 bases from J, the gap between germline ends came to 7 bases. CDR3: CASSTLNGELFF. The CDR3 DNA is TGTGCCAGTAGTACGCTAAACGGGGAGCTGTTTTTT.

Details on this clonotype: It may be a read error: a sequence one base away is much more abundant. The chain is built from TRBV5-6 and TRBJ2-3, with D unclear. V lost 0 bases and J 2 bases, leaving 13 bases between the germline ends. The CDR3 has 16 amino acids. CDR1 is SGHDT, CDR2 YYEEEE, per germline. This CDR3 reads CASSLGTPAVTDTQYF. As DNA, the CDR3 is TGTGCCAGCAGCTTGGGAACTCCGGCAGTCACAGATACGCAGTATTTT.

This clonotype was counted between two and nine times. V gene TRBV28 combines with J gene TRBJ1-4; unclear D gene. The CDR3 contains 13 residues. Trimming pared 6 bases from V and 4 bases from J, leaving 9 bases between. CDR1 is MDHEN, CDR2 SYDVKM, per germline. DNA for the CDR3: TGTGCCAGCAGAACGAACTATAATGAAAAACTGTTTTTT. This codes for CASRTNYNEKLFF.

This clonotype occurred a few times. The chain couples TRBV9 to TRBJ1-1; 9 bases are a match to TRBD1. The CDR3 extends over 15 amino acids. Per the germline V gene, CDR1 is SGDLS and CDR2 is YYNGEE. With 4 bases clipped from V and 3 bases from J, the junction kept 7 bases outside the gene matches. CDR3 sequence (DNA): TGTGCCAGCAGCAACAGGCGACAGGGGGACACTGAAGCTTTCTTT. Encoded protein: CASSNRRQGDTEAFF.

With respect to this clonotype: Because the CDR3 is missing its conserved closing phenylalanine or tryptophan, this is likely a read error. In nucleotides, the CDR3 is TGTGCCAGCAGTTTAAACACGAACACTGAAGCTTTCCTT. This codes for CASSLNTNTEAFL. V and J are TRBV27 and TRBJ1-1; D gene uncertain. V lost 2 bases and J 1 base, leaving 5 bases between the germline ends. CDR1 and CDR2 (germline): MNHEY, SMNVEV (reference sequence). The CDR3 spans 13 residues.